The present T cell receptor (beta chain) was sequenced within a study of blood T cell repertoires in COVID-19. Study-level background: The United States, Italy and Spain supplied acute and convalescent COVID-19 samples. Sources were T cells, B-cell-depleted T cells, or PBMCs; the material itself was cDNA or gDNA.

This CDR3 comprises 15 residues. J was trimmed by 5 bases and V by 4 bases; bases with no gene match: 7. Under the authors' procedure: Amplifying reference gene primers gave estimates of nucleated cell counts. Here immunoSEQ multiplex PCR was the method, and the copy in TCRdb shows in-frame clones only, minus some. V, J and clone size were drawn from that table, and D and trimming were deduced from the DNA. The table records 390,000 or so clones, 85% to 90% of them present only once. This clone has only one observation. The V call is TRBV5-3, the J call TRBJ1-5; 9 bases fit TRBD1. Being an ORF, TRBV5-3 has a function that is uncertain. This receptor was obtained from a man between 18 and 35 years old with active or convalescent COVID-19. Sequencing input: peripheral blood. The CDR3 spells CARSGQGYGDQPQHF. DNA for the CDR3: TGTGCCAGAAGCGGACAGGGGTATGGAGATCAGCCCCAGCATTTT.